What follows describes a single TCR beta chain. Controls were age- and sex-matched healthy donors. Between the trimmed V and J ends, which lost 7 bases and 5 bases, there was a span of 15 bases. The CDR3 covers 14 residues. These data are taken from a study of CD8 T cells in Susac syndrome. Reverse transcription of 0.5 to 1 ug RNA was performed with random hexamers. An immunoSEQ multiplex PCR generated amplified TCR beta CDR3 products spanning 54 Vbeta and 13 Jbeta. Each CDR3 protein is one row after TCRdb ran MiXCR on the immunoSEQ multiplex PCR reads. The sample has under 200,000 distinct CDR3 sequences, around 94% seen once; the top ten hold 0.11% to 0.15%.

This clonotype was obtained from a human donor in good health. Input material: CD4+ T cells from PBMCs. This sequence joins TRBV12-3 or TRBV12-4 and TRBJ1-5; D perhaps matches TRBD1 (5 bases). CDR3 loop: CASTLGGGHQPQHF. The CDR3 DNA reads TGTGCCAGCACCCTGGGGGGGGGTCATCAGCCCCAGCATTTT.